The 27 T cell receptor beta chains in this list originate from one sample, sequenced in a study of beta chain features in type 1 diabetes. Expressed TCRB transcripts got sequenced, as all isolated RNA was reverse transcribed. This table comes from immunoSEQ multiplex PCR, and its TCRdb copy is limited to in-frame clones, with some not included. The sample lists about 330,000 clones, approximately 11% occurring once. The sample was naive CD4+ T cells from blood. These receptors came from a woman aged 25 to 39 in good health.

The table lists this clone with a few counts. The chain is built from TRBV21-1 and TRBJ2-3; the table gives TRBD1 as D, unverified against the DNA. TRBV21-1 is assigned pseudogene status. The CDR3 has 17 amino acids. Here the CDR3 DNA reads TGTGCCAGCAGCAAAGCGAGCAGGGGGCTTGACACAGATACGCAGTATTTT. This codes for CASSKASRGLDTDTQYF.

The V call is TRBV7-9, the J call TRBJ2-5; D call uncertain. The V and J ends lost 2 bases and 2 bases respectively, with 6 bases between them. Germline CDR1 is SEHNR and CDR2 is FQNEAQ (reference sequence). There are 13 residues in the CDR3. CDR3 amino acids: CASSLMRQETQYF. CDR3 sequence (DNA): TGTGCCAGCAGCTTAATGCGGCAAGAGACCCAGTACTTC.

This clone was counted a few times. The rearrangement uses TRBV28 and TRBJ2-1; 8 nucleotides align to TRBD2. The V gene end was trimmed by 10 bases and the J gene end by 5 bases; junction bases not matched to a gene: 13. The length of the CDR3 is 15 residues. Looked up from germline, CDR1 is MDHEN and CDR2 is SYDVKM. The CDR3 spells CATFTRGGVNNEQFF. The CDR3 bases are TGTGCCACCTTCACCCGGGGGGGGGTAAACAATGAGCAGTTCTTC.

The V call is TRBV5-1, the J call TRBJ1-1; D is perhaps TRBD1 (5 bases). CDR1 and CDR2 (germline): SGHRS, YFSETQ. The CDR3 is made up of 15 amino acids. V gave up 1 base and J gave up 4 bases, with 14 bases separating them. DNA of the CDR3: TGCGCCAGCAGCTTGTCTCGGGGGTCAAGCACTGAAGCTTTCTTT. This encodes CASSLSRGSSTEAFF.

There are a few counts of this clone. V gene TRBV9 combines with J gene TRBJ2-1, with 8 bases aligning to TRBD2. The germline V gene has CDR1 SGDLS and CDR2 YYNGEE. After removal of 0 bases from V and 6 bases from J, the junction contained 5 bases not matched to a gene. The CDR3 length is 15 residues. This CDR3 is CASSVGGTSGNEQFF. The CDR3 DNA sequence: TGTGCCAGCAGCGTAGGGGGGACTAGTGGCAATGAGCAGTTCTTC.

This chain joins TRBV19 and TRBJ2-7; 12 nucleotides align to TRBD1. The CDR3 covers 14 residues. Germline-derived CDR1 and CDR2 are LNHDA and SQIVND (reference sequence). The trim removed 5 bases at V and 9 bases at J, leaving 8 bases unmatched. In nucleotides, the CDR3 is TGTGCCAGTAGTTCACCGGGGACAGGGGGCGTGCAGTACTTC. Protein sequence: CASSSPGTGGVQYF. The entire variable domain, with the rest obtained from reference TRBV19 and TRBJ2-7, is as follows: DGGITQSPKYLFRKEGQNVTLSCEQNLNHDAMYWYRQDPGQGLRLIYYSQIVNDFQKGDIAEGYSVSREKKESFPLTVTSAQKNPTAFYLCASSSPGTGGVQYFGPGTRLTVT.

J is TRBJ2-2 and V is TRBV28; D unclear. The CDR3 extends over 14 amino acids. Trimming took off 8 bases at V and 1 base at J, with 11 bases between the two ends. CDR1 is MDHEN, CDR2 SYDVKM, per germline. The CDR3 sequence: CASGFNWNTGELFF. CDR3 DNA sequence: TGTGCCAGCGGCTTTAATTGGAACACCGGGGAGCTGTTTTTT.

The genes are TRBV9 and TRBJ2-7, with D possibly matching TRBD2 (7 bases). Germline CDR1 reads SGDLS; CDR2 reads YYNGEE. Deletions cut 0 bases from V and 6 bases from J, with 16 bases between. This CDR3 comprises 15 residues. In DNA, the CDR3 is TGTGCCAGCAGCGTAGATGGAAGGGGAGGGGGCGAGCAGTACTTC. Translated, it gives CASSVDGRGGGEQYF.

The chain links TRBV28 to TRBJ2-2; D may be TRBD1 (6 bases). CDR1 MDHEN and CDR2 SYDVKM come from the germline V gene. There are 19 residues in the CDR3. Trimming cost V 4 bases and J 2 bases, with 23 bases left between them. DNA of the CDR3: TGTGCCAGCAGTTCCTACCAGGGGATCGGAGTGGGAAACACCGGGGAGCTGTTTTTT. Translation: CASSSYQGIGVGNTGELFF.

This clone was observed a few times. This rearrangement joins TRBV28 to TRBJ2-7; 12 nucleotides line up with TRBD2. The CDR3 runs 16 residues. Germline loops: CDR1 MDHEN, CDR2 SYDVKM. V shed 6 bases, J shed 3 bases, and the junction held 9 bases outside the gene matches. The CDR3 protein is CASSRGLAGTLYEQYF. Written as DNA, the CDR3 is TGTGCCAGCAGCCGCGGACTAGCGGGGACCCTCTACGAGCAGTACTTC.

This clone was counted a few times. V and J are TRBV9 and TRBJ2-3; 9 bases match TRBD2. This CDR3 has 18 amino acids. V was clipped by 0 bases and J by 4 bases; unmatched bases: 12. Germline assignment: CDR1 SGDLS and CDR2 YYNGEE. The DNA of the CDR3 is TGTGCCAGCAGCGTAGCTCCCGTCGGGACTAGCTTTGCAGATACGCAGTATTTT. This gives the protein CASSVAPVGTSFADTQYF.

V is TRBV30 and J is TRBJ2-5, with D maybe TRBD2 (5 bases). With 2 bases removed from V and 4 bases from J, the gap between germline ends came to 26 bases. The CDR3 consists of 18 residues. Germline lookup yields CDR1 GTSNPN and CDR2 SVGIG (reference sequence). The CDR3, as DNA: TGTGCCTGGAGTTCACGGGGTGAGGTGCTCTCCTATGCAGAGACCCAGTACTTC. Translation gives CAWSSRGEVLSYAETQYF.

The chain joins TRBV7-6 to TRBJ1-5; D is uncertain. Germline values: CDR1 SGHVS, CDR2 FNYEAQ. The CDR3 has 13 residues. V was pared by 4 bases and J by 3 bases, with 7 bases between. CDR3 protein: CASSYTVNQPQHF. The CDR3 coding sequence is TGTGCCAGCAGCTACACCGTCAATCAGCCCCAGCATTTT. The whole variable domain, filled in from reference TRBV7-6 and TRBJ1-5, reads GAGVSQSPRYKVTKRGQDVALRCDPISGHVSLYWYRQALGQGPEFLTYFNYEAQQDKSGLPNDRFSAERPEGSISTLTIQRTEQRDSAMYRCASSYTVNQPQHFGDGTRLSIL.

The V and J genes are TRBV18 and TRBJ2-5; D is unresolved. Trimming took 1 base from V and 5 from J, leaving 14 bases between them. Per the germline V gene, CDR1 is KGHSH and CDR2 is LQKENI. The CDR3 contains 15 residues. This chain's CDR3 is CASSPLPRPSETQYF. CDR3 nucleotide sequence: TGTGCCAGCTCACCACTTCCGCGTCCTTCCGAGACCCAGTACTTC.

The chain has TRBV28 and TRBJ2-7, with 7 nucleotides matching TRBD2. CDR1 and CDR2 from the germline V gene are MDHEN and SYDVKM. The CDR3 runs to 14 residues. The ends lost 4 bases at V and 5 bases at J; junction bases unmatched: 8. CDR3 nucleotides: TGTGCCAGCAGTTCCCCGGGGGGAGTCCACGAGCAGTACTTC. Translated: CASSSPGGVHEQYF.

This clone was recorded a few times. The CDR3 sequence: CASGENGGETQYF. In DNA form, the CDR3 reads TGTGCTAGCGGGGAAAATGGGGGGGAGACCCAGTACTTC. The chain couples TRBV7-7 to TRBJ2-5; 8 bases agree with TRBD2. The CDR3 runs 13 residues. Germline CDR1 and CDR2: SSHAT and FNYEAQ (reference sequence).

J is TRBJ1-5 and V is TRBV7-2; maybe TRBD1 (5 bases). The germline V gene encodes CDR1 SGHTA and CDR2 FQGNSA. V lost 5 bases to trimming and J lost 5 bases, with 13 bases between them. The CDR3 runs 14 residues. This CDR3 reads CASSQRRGDQPQHF. The CDR3 nucleotides read TGTGCCAGCAGCCAGAGGCGGGGGGATCAGCCCCAGCATTTT.

This clone has more than one count but fewer than ten. This chain joins TRBV23-1 and TRBJ2-7; 7 nucleotides line up with TRBD2. TRBV23-1 is classed as an ORF, of uncertain function. With V trimmed by 4 bases and J by 5 bases, 11 bases remained unmatched. CDR3 size: 15 residues. CDR3 bases: TGCGCCAGCAGTCTGAGGGAGGGCAAGAGAGACGAGCAGTACTTC. Amino acid sequence: CASSLREGKRDEQYF.

CDR3 in amino acids: CASSTRTGSTGELFF. The CDR3 DNA reads as TGTGCCAGCTCAACCAGGACAGGGAGCACCGGGGAGCTGTTTTTT. V is TRBV18 and J is TRBJ2-2; 8 bases are a match to TRBD1. The V and J ends lost 5 bases and 4 bases, in that order; junction bases with no gene match: 6. In germline, CDR1 is KGHSH, CDR2 LQKENI. The CDR3 runs 15 residues.

The V gene is TRBV28, the J gene TRBJ1-2, with D possibly being TRBD1 (6 bases). The CDR3 extends over 12 amino acids. Germline-derived CDR1 and CDR2 are MDHEN and SYDVKM. V gave up 11 bases and J gave up 0 bases, with 10 bases separating them. CDR3 in amino acids: CAGGATNYGYTF. In nucleotides, the CDR3 is TGTGCCGGGGGCGCTACTAACTATGGCTACACCTTC.

The CDR3 sequence is CAGKSGTSGPTDTQYF. For the CDR3, the DNA is TGTGCCGGCAAATCCGGGACTAGCGGTCCTACCGATACGCAGTATTTT. V and J are TRBV5-4 and TRBJ2-3, with 11 bases that match TRBD2. The CDR3 runs 16 residues. Germline CDR1 SGHNT, CDR2 YYREEE (reference sequence). Germline trimming cut 10 bases from V and 6 bases from J; bases unmatched to any gene: 16.

J is TRBJ2-7 and V is TRBV7-2; 9 bases align to TRBD2. V lost 8 bases to trimming and J lost 3 bases; unmatched junction nucleotides: 11. The length of the CDR3 is 15 residues. The germline V gene encodes CDR1 SGHTA and CDR2 FQGNSA. Here the CDR3 reads CASAPGPSGNYEQYF. The DNA of the CDR3 is TGTGCCAGCGCCCCCGGACCTAGCGGGAACTACGAGCAGTACTTC.

This clone was seen more than once but under ten times. The chain employs TRBV2 and TRBJ2-7; D possibly corresponds to TRBD2 (6 bases). From germline, CDR1 is SNHLY and CDR2 FYNNEI. The CDR3 covers 13 residues. V was trimmed by 7 bases and J by 3 bases, leaving 13 bases between them. CDR3 coding DNA: TGTGCCAGCAAGTGGCTAGCGATCTACGAGCAGTACTTC. This translates into CASKWLAIYEQYF. The variable domain in full, completed from reference TRBV2 and TRBJ2-7, reads EPEVTQTPSHQVTQMGQEVILRCVPISNHLYFYWYRQILGQKVEFLVSFYNNEISEKSEIFDDQFSVERPDGSNFTLKIRSTKLEDSAMYFCASKWLAIYEQYFGPGTRLTVT.

This clone was seen more than once but under ten times. At the DNA level, this CDR3 is encoded by other sequences in the same sample as well. This chain uses TRBV5-1 with TRBJ2-2; D is unresolved. This CDR3 has 15 amino acids. Trimming cost V 0 bases and J 1 base, with 7 bases left between them. Per germline, CDR1 SGHRS and CDR2 YFSETQ. CDR3 loop: CASSLVAGNTGELFF. The DNA of the CDR3 is TGCGCCAGCAGCTTGGTTGCAGGGAACACCGGGGAGCTGTTTTTT.

The chain is built from TRBV7-2 and TRBJ2-2, with 12 bases identical to TRBD2. After removal of 5 bases from V and 4 bases from J, the junction contained 2 bases not matched to a gene. CDR3 size: 15 residues. Germline V gene data show CDR1 as SGHTA and CDR2 as FQGNSA. The chain's CDR3 is CASSPTSGSTGELFF. Written as DNA, the CDR3 is TGTGCCAGCAGCCCGACTAGCGGGAGCACCGGGGAGCTGTTTTTT.

The chain employs TRBV21-1 and TRBJ1-3; the tabulated D call, TRBD1, remains unverified against the DNA. TRBV21-1 is classified as a pseudogene. The CDR3 contains 12 residues. This chain's CDR3 is CASQEPGDTIYF. The CDR3 DNA follows: TGTGCCAGCCAAGAACCAGGGGACACCATATATTTT.

This clone occurred a few times. The chain joins TRBV20-1 to TRBJ1-1, with D uncertain. The V end lost 6 bases, the J end lost 11 bases, and 13 bases lay between the germline ends. In germline, CDR1 is DFQATT, CDR2 SNEGSKA (reference sequence). CDR3 size: 10 residues. CDR3 in amino acids: CSATRGVAFF. The CDR3 nucleotides read TGCAGTGCCACACGCGGGGTTGCTTTCTTT.